The rows below give T cell receptor beta chains drawn from one sample of a study of Ad26.COV2.S vaccination and SARS-CoV-2 variants. The protocol was immunoSEQ multiplex PCR, while the TCRdb copy is restricted to in-frame clones and leaves out a portion. The sample contains about 680,000 clones, 80% to 90% of which appear only once. The source material was peripheral blood, sampled in a trial of Ad26.COV2.S vaccine versus placebo. These receptors were obtained from a person between 18 and 65 years old who received the Ad26.COV2.S COVID-19 vaccine or a placebo. CDR3s include the opening cysteine and the closing phenylalanine or tryptophan. Fields, in order: J gene, V gene, D gene, clone size, CDR3 DNA, CDR3 protein. A D gene is named only where the DNA matches it firmly. For some rows the clone size is stated as once, few or many, or as a class when expanded; others skip it.

TRBJ2-7,TRBV5-4,NA,NA,TGTGCCACCACTAACTTACACGACGAGCAGTACTTC,CATTNLHDEQYF
TRBJ1-2,TRBV6-2/TRBV6-3,NA,NA,TGTGCCAGCAGTTACCCAGATAACTATGGCTACACCTTC,CASSYPDNYGYTF
TRBJ2-7,TRBV6-5,NA,NA,TGTGCCAGCAGTACGGACAGCTACAGTTACTACGAGCAGTACTTC,CASSTDSYSYYEQYF
TRBJ2-5,TRBV5-6,NA,NA,TGTGCCAGCAGCTTGGGTAGGGACGGACGAGAGACCCAGTACTTC,CASSLGRDGRETQYF
TRBJ2-7,TRBV30,TRBD2,few,TGTGCCTGGAGTGCCAGCGGGGGTCTCTACGAGCAGTACTTC,CAWSASGGLYEQYF
TRBJ1-2,TRBV27,NA,NA,TGTGCCAGCAGTTTATCGGCCGGGACCTATGGCTACACCTTC,CASSLSAGTYGYTF
TRBJ2-4,TRBV6-2/TRBV6-3,NA,NA,TGTGCCAGCAGTTTACACAGGGAGTCGTCCAAAAACATTCAGTACTTC,CASSLHRESSKNIQYF
TRBJ2-3,TRBV5-1,TRBD1,NA,TGCGCCAGCAGCAACGGACAGGGCTCCACAGATACGCAGTATTTT,CASSNGQGSTDTQYF
TRBJ2-3,TRBV27,NA,NA,TGTGCCAGCAGTTTATCTGGGAGCACAGATACGCAGTATTTT,CASSLSGSTDTQYF
TRBJ2-7,TRBV2,NA,NA,TGTGCCAGCAGACCCCTTGCCGGCCCCTACGAGCAGTACTTC,CASRPLAGPYEQYF
TRBJ1-5,TRBV24-1,NA,NA,TGTGCCACCAGTGTGGGGTATGGACAGCCCCAGCATTTT,CATSVGYGQPQHF
TRBJ2-1,TRBV5-1,TRBD2,NA,TGCGCCAGCAGCTTGGTAGGACTAGCGGATTACAATGAGCAGTTCTTC,CASSLVGLADYNEQFF
TRBJ1-5,TRBV10-2,TRBD1,NA,TGCGCCAGCAGTGAGCAGGGGGCGCGTCAGCCCCAGCATTTT,CASSEQGARQPQHF
TRBJ2-7,TRBV15,NA,NA,TGTGCCACCAGCCCCCGCGTGGGGTTCTACGAGCAGTACTTC,CATSPRVGFYEQYF
TRBJ2-5,TRBV6-5,TRBD1,NA,TGTGCCAGCAGTTACTCACAGGGGCGCGAGACCCAGTACTTC,CASSYSQGRETQYF
TRBJ2-7,TRBV3-1/TRBV3-2,TRBD2,NA,TGTGCCAGCAGCCAACCGACTAGCGGGATTGGCGAGCAGTACTTC,CASSQPTSGIGEQYF
TRBJ1-2,TRBV18,NA,NA,TGTGCCAGCTCACCGGGCAGGGACTATGGCTACACCTTC,CASSPGRDYGYTF
TRBJ1-5,TRBV27,NA,NA,TGTGCCAGCTGGAGGTGGAATCAGCCCCAGCATTTT,CASWRWNQPQHF
TRBJ1-2,TRBV9,NA,NA,TGTGCCAGCAGCGTCTCAGGGGTTAACTATGGCTACACCTTC,CASSVSGVNYGYTF
TRBJ1-4,TRBV25-1,NA,NA,TGTGCCAGCAGTGAATCTGGGGGACCTAATGAAAAACTGTTTTTT,CASSESGGPNEKLFF
TRBJ2-2,TRBV24-1,NA,NA,TGTGCCACCAGTGATTCCGGACGGAGGAACACCGGGGAGCTGTTTTTT,CATSDSGRRNTGELFF
TRBJ2-2,TRBV19,NA,NA,TGTGCCAGCTGGCAGGGCGGCGGGGAGCTGTTTTTT,CASWQGGGELFF
TRBJ2-2,TRBV11-2,TRBD1,NA,TGTGCCAGCAGCCAACTGACAGGGGACACCGGGGAGCTGTTTTTT,CASSQLTGDTGELFF
TRBJ2-3,TRBV27,TRBD2,NA,TGTGCCAGCAGTTTCGCGGCCGGGACTAGGGGCACAGATACGCAGTATTTT,CASSFAAGTRGTDTQYF
TRBJ2-1,TRBV6-5,NA,NA,TGTGCCAGCAGGTCTAGGGGGAGCTCCTACAATGAGCAGTTCTTC,CASRSRGSSYNEQFF
TRBJ2-3,TRBV2,NA,NA,TGTGCCATCCCTGGCGGCGGAGATACGCAGTATTTT,CAIPGGGDTQYF
TRBJ1-2,TRBV6-5,NA,NA,TGTGCCAGCAGTTACCGCCTTGGGGGCTACACCTTC,CASSYRLGGYTF
TRBJ2-4,TRBV7-2,TRBD2,NA,TGTGCCAGCAGCCCAACTAGCGGGAGTGACATTCAGTACTTC,CASSPTSGSDIQYF
TRBJ2-7,TRBV3-1/TRBV3-2,TRBD2,NA,TGTGCCAGCAGCCGCGGGAGTTTGACCTACGAGCAGTACTTC,CASSRGSLTYEQYF
TRBJ2-5,TRBV7-8,TRBD2,NA,TGTGCCAGCAGCTTAGCCCAAGGACTAGCGAACCAAGAGACCCAGTACTTC,CASSLAQGLANQETQYF
TRBJ1-6,TRBV5-1,TRBD1,NA,TGCGCCAGCAGCCACGGACAGGGGAGCTCCTATAATTCACCCCTCCACTTT,CASSHGQGSSYNSPLHF
TRBJ2-2,TRBV18,TRBD2,NA,TGTGCCAGGAGACTAGCGGACTTAACCGGGGAGCTGTTTTTT,CARRLADLTGELFF
TRBJ1-2,TRBV21-1,NA,once,TGTGCCAGCAGCAAACGTTGCCATTCGTGGGGCTACACCTTC,CASSKRCHSWGYTF
TRBJ2-2,TRBV6-5,NA,NA,TGTGCCAGCAATGCTCTAGCGCGCACCGGGGAGCTGTTTTTT,CASNALARTGELFF
TRBJ2-7,TRBV7-2,NA,NA,TGTGCCAGCAGCTTAGGATCAACCTACGAGCAGTACTTC,CASSLGSTYEQYF
TRBJ2-7,TRBV5-6,NA,NA,TGTGCCAGCAGCTGGGGACGGGGGCGCGGGCAGTACTTC,CASSWGRGRGQYF
TRBJ2-7,TRBV27,NA,NA,TGTGCCAGCAGCCCCATTTACAGCTCCTACGAGCAGTACTTC,CASSPIYSSYEQYF
TRBJ1-2,TRBV9,NA,NA,TGTGCCAGCAGCGTTGACGTCAACTATGGCTACACCTTC,CASSVDVNYGYTF
TRBJ2-7,TRBV27,TRBD2,NA,TGTGCCAGCAGTCTAGCGGGAGGGCCTTTCTACGAGCAGTACTTC,CASSLAGGPFYEQYF
TRBJ1-5,TRBV18,NA,NA,TGTGCCAGCTCACTTGCCCCCGGACGGAGCGATCAGCCCCAGCATTTT,CASSLAPGRSDQPQHF
TRBJ2-1,TRBV7-2,TRBD2,NA,TGTGCCAGCCGTCAGCCACCCTCTAGCGGTCCCTACAATGAGCAGTTCTTC,CASRQPPSSGPYNEQFF
TRBJ2-4,TRBV5-1,NA,NA,TGCGCCAGCAGCACCGGACAGTATGGGGACATTCAGTACTTC,CASSTGQYGDIQYF
TRBJ1-1,TRBV19,NA,NA,TGTGCCAGTAAACAGGGTGGGACTGAAGCTTTCTTT,CASKQGGTEAFF
TRBJ1-2,TRBV12-3/TRBV12-4,NA,NA,TGTGCCAGCAGTTTTGGGGACTATGGCTACACCTTC,CASSFGDYGYTF
TRBJ1-2,TRBV5-1,NA,NA,TGCGCCAGCAGCTCGGGGGATGGACAGCCCTATGGCTACACCTTC,CASSSGDGQPYGYTF
TRBJ2-1,TRBV7-2,TRBD2,NA,TGTGCCAGCAGCTTAGAGCGGGGGGGCTACAATGAGCAGTTCTTC,CASSLERGGYNEQFF
TRBJ2-2,TRBV6-5,TRBD1,NA,TGTGCCAGCAATCCAAACAGGGGCAACGGGGAGCTGTTTTTT,CASNPNRGNGELFF
TRBJ2-2,TRBV10-1,NA,NA,TGCGCCAGCAGCTGGGCCAACACCGGGGAGCTGTTTTTT,CASSWANTGELFF
TRBJ2-5,TRBV13,NA,NA,TGTGCCAGCAGCCAACCGGACGGCTTCACCCAGTACTTC,CASSQPDGFTQYF
TRBJ2-1,TRBV6-5,NA,NA,TGTGCCAGCAGTTACTCGGGCAGGGGTAATGAGCAGTTCTTC,CASSYSGRGNEQFF